What follows are 7 T cell receptor beta chains derived from one specimen sequenced in a study of OX40 agonist ivuxolimab in advanced cancers. The data were produced by immunoSEQ multiplex PCR, yet TCRdb's version contains in-frame clones alone and is incomplete. The data contain approximately 60,000 clones, around 84% of them singletons. Here the sequenced sample was CD4+ or CD8+ T cells sorted from blood, taken in a trial of the OX40 agonist ivuxolimab. The receptors here all came from an adult with an advanced solid tumor such as melanoma, head and neck, liver or kidney cancer.

As concerns this clone: The junction departs from the called germline gene at one end, perhaps through a read error. The V gene is TRBV7-8, the J gene TRBJ2-7; 8 nucleotides line up with TRBD1. The CDR3 extends over 14 amino acids. CDR1 SGHVS and CDR2 FQNEAQ come from the germline V gene. This chain's CDR3 is CASSLDRVSSEQYF. The CDR3 DNA reads TGTGCCAGCAGCTTGGACAGGGTCTCCTCCGAGCAGTACTTC.

The chain is built from TRBV5-4 and TRBJ2-1; no clear D gene. The CDR3 covers 15 residues. V lost 5 bases and J 0 bases, leaving 12 bases between the germline ends. CDR1 is SGHNT, CDR2 YYREEE, per germline (reference sequence). The CDR3, as DNA: TGTGCCAGCAGTGCCGACTCGAGCTCCTACAATGAGCAGTTCTTC. Translation: CASSADSSSYNEQFF.

V is TRBV6-1 and J is TRBJ2-5, with 8 nucleotides matching TRBD2. V gave up 0 bases and J gave up 5 bases; unmatched junction bases: 5. This CDR3 region has 15 residues. The germline CDR1 and CDR2 sequences are MNHNS and SASEGT. The CDR3 DNA follows: TGTGCCAGCAGTGAAGCGGCGGGGGGTTTTGAGACCCAGTACTTC. Its translation: CASSEAAGGFETQYF.

Judged by abundance, this clone is medium-sized. The chain links TRBV13 to TRBJ2-7; TRBD2 matches 7 bases. Germline V gene lookup returns CDR1 PRHDT and CDR2 FYEKMQ (reference sequence). This CDR3 is built from 14 residues. The V segment lost 5 bases and the J segment 2 bases; nucleotides outside the gene matches: 6. The CDR3 bases are TGTGCCAGCAGCCGCGGGAGACCTACCTACGAGCAGTACTTC. Its protein product is CASSRGRPTYEQYF.

The CDR3 DNA sequence: TGTGCCAGCAGCCTCGGGACTAGCTCTACCTACGAGCAGTACTTC. Protein product: CASSLGTSSTYEQYF. The chain uses TRBV7-2 and TRBJ2-7; 9 bases are a match to TRBD2. CDR3 length equals 15 residues. Germline V gene sequence: CDR1 SGHTA, CDR2 FQGNSA. The ends lost 5 bases at V and 2 bases at J; junction bases unmatched: 7.

This rearrangement joins TRBV7-8 to TRBJ2-5; TRBD1 might be the D (6 bases). The CDR3 spans 13 residues. Germline V gene lookup returns CDR1 SGHVS and CDR2 FQNEAQ. V was pared by 4 bases and J by 4 bases, with 10 bases between. CDR3: CASSYGGPETQYF. CDR3 nucleotide sequence: TGTGCCAGCAGCTATGGGGGCCCAGAGACCCAGTACTTC.

This clone was seen once. The chain employs TRBV7-2 and TRBJ1-5, with D uncertain. CDR1 and CDR2 (germline): SGHTA, FQGNSA. This CDR3 has 13 residues. Trimming cost V 4 bases and J 4 bases, with 8 bases left between them. The CDR3 DNA reads TGTGCCAGCAGCTCACGGGGTAATCAGCCCCAGCATTTT. This gives the protein CASSSRGNQPQHF.